Listed here is a single TCR beta chain. This sample was included in a study of blood T cell repertoires in COVID-19. CDR1 is MGHDK, CDR2 SYGVNS, per germline. V was shortened by 6 bases and J by 1 base, with 13 bases between the two germline ends. The CDR3 totals 15 residues. Measured with immunoSEQ multiplex PCR; TCRdb has only the in-frame clones, and not every one. The sample includes roughly 15,000 clones, 80% to 90% of them seen just once. The chain couples TRBV25-1 to TRBJ1-5; tentatively, D is TRBD1 (5 bases). The sequence was obtained from a man aged 45 to 65 with active COVID-19. Input material: peripheral blood. CDR3 residues: CASRGVGRSNQPQHF. CDR3 DNA: TGTGCCAGCAGGGGCGTGGGGCGGAGCAATCAGCCCCAGCATTTT.